This T cell receptor (beta chain) was identified during a study of tumor-infiltrating lymphocytes in primary liver carcinoma. There are 17 residues in the CDR3. The germline V gene encodes CDR1 SGHAT and CDR2 FQNNGV. Bulk tissue was left unsorted, and RNA and DNA were co-extracted from 20-30 mg of it. Among the patients, all had chronic HBV infection and none had been treated. Each sampled tumor had five separate regions taken from it. Production of TCR beta cDNA used around 500 ng total RNA together with a constant-region primer. It was through three nested multiplex PCR rounds of slightly modified ARM-PCR that TCR beta libraries arose. The first two PCR rounds used TRBV1-TRBV30 forward primers with a C-beta reverse primer, around 10 cycles each. Via MiXCR, TCRdb re-called the multiplex PCR reads, giving one row per CDR3 protein. This sample has roughly 100,000 distinct CDR3 sequences, with about 62% found just once.

Note on this clonotype: An end of the junction differs from the germline gene, which may be a read error.

The specimen sequenced was liver tumor tissue from sampling region 2. The subset: tumor region T2, inferior pole. This chain connects TRBV11-2 to TRBJ2-1; a possible D gene is TRBD2 (5 bases). The sequence came from a woman between 55 and 75 years old with primary liver carcinoma and hepatitis B virus infection. The CDR3 reads CAGSLDEVGAVYNEQFF. The CDR3 DNA reads as TGTGCCGGCAGCTTAGATGAGGTAGGAGCGGTGTACAATGAGCAGTTCTTC.